This TCR beta chain was identified in a study of blood T cells in healthy people across ages. This clonotype was detected only a few times. The antigen remains undetermined. Using a J-beta primer mix together with a sample-barcoded 5' primer, a second PCR was run for about 7 to 12 cycles. CDR3-containing paired-end reads numbered at least 3 million in each sample. One entry per CDR3 protein, called by TCRdb with MiXCR from the 5' RACE reads. The data show some 760,000 distinct CDR3 sequences, roughly 25% seen once. Study-wide results and caveats: No one knew whether donors had CMV, which possibly confounded expanded clonotype changes.

The CDR3 consists of 16 residues. The junction had 6 bases not matched to a gene; V was cut back by 2 bases and J by 4 bases. CDR1 and CDR2 from the germline V gene are MNHNY and SVGAGI (reference sequence). Separately, the same data were catalogued under a study of T cells of mothers and their children.

What was sequenced was blood. The genes are TRBV6-6 and TRBJ2-1; 9 bases align to TRBD1. The sequence was collected from a boy younger than 18 in good health. The DNA of the CDR3 is TGTGCCAGCAGTTACCTGGGACAGGGTGGGTACAATGAGCAGTTCTTC. It yields the protein CASSYLGQGGYNEQFF.